These 9 T cell receptor beta chains were all obtained from the same sample, sequenced in a study of blood T cell repertoires in COVID-19. Repertoires were generated with immunoSEQ multiplex PCR, while TCRdb's copy carries only in-frame clones and drops some. The sample holds roughly 260,000 clones, around nine tenths seen once. What was sequenced was PBMCs or T cells enriched from blood (not recorded which). The origin of the receptors is a woman under 30 who had recovered from COVID-19.

The rearrangement joins TRBV6-5 to TRBJ1-1; D perhaps matches TRBD1 (6 bases). Trimming pared 4 bases from V and 1 base from J, leaving 10 bases between. This CDR3 has 14 residues. Germline V lookup: CDR1 MNHEY, CDR2 SVGAGI. The CDR3 region has the DNA TGTGCCAGCAGTTCAGGGACAAAGAACACTGAAGCTTTCTTT. Amino acid sequence: CASSSGTKNTEAFF.

CDR3 amino acids: CASSPAAGTGGLGEKLFF. The CDR3 bases are TGCGCCAGCAGCCCCGCTGCCGGGACAGGGGGCTTGGGTGAAAAACTGTTTTTT. The chain uses TRBV5-1 and TRBJ1-4, with 12 positions matching TRBD1. The CDR3 length is 18 residues. J lost 7 bases, V lost 4 bases, and 14 bases had no gene match. The V gene's germline CDR1 is SGHRS and CDR2 YFSETQ.

This clone has just a few counts. The chain is built from TRBV5-5 and TRBJ2-2, with D hard to call. Trimming pared 4 bases from V and 8 bases from J, leaving 6 bases between. The CDR3 is 11 amino acids. The germline V gene has CDR1 SGHKS and CDR2 YYEKEE (reference sequence). The CDR3 sequence: CASSISGELFF. The CDR3 nucleotides are TGTGCCAGCAGCATTTCAGGGGAGCTGTTTTTT.

This chain joins TRBV11-2 and TRBJ1-6, with TRBD1 identical over 8 bases. The CDR3 consists of 15 residues. After removal of 3 bases from V and 7 bases from J, the junction contained 5 bases not matched to a gene. Germline lookup yields CDR1 SGHAT and CDR2 FQNNGV. The CDR3 sequence is CASSLDRATNSPLHF. The DNA of the CDR3 is TGTGCCAGCAGCTTGGACAGGGCGACCAATTCACCCCTCCACTTT.

This clone has just one count. V and J are TRBV29-1 and TRBJ1-1; D gene uncertain. The CDR3 has 14 amino acids. V was trimmed by 7 bases and J by 1 base, leaving 16 bases between them. Per the germline V gene, CDR1 is SQVTM and CDR2 is ANQGSEA. The CDR3: CSADSMNGNTEAFF. The CDR3 DNA reads TGCAGCGCAGACTCCATGAACGGGAACACTGAAGCTTTCTTT. Together with reference TRBV29-1 and TRBJ1-1, the CDR3 gives the full variable domain: SAVISQKPSRDICQRGTSLTIQCQVDSQVTMMFWYRQQPGQSLTLIATANQGSEATYESGFVIDKFPISRPNLTFSTLTVSNMSPEDSSIYLCSADSMNGNTEAFFGQGTRLTVV.

The rearrangement joins TRBV2 to TRBJ2-1; TRBD2 matches at 7 bases. CDR3 size: 15 residues. V lost 6 bases and J lost 4; bases outside the gene matches: 9. Germline CDR1 SNHLY, CDR2 FYNNEI. CDR3 sequence: CASRKLAGEYNEQFF. The DNA for the CDR3 is TGTGCCAGCAGGAAGTTGGCGGGGGAATACAATGAGCAGTTCTTC.

Comments on this clone: A junction boundary mismatches the germline segment, possibly from a read error. The chain combines TRBV6-1 with TRBJ1-5; 8 bases line up with TRBD1. Germline CDR1 is MNHNS and CDR2 is SASEGT. This CDR3 has 15 residues. CDR3 sequence (DNA): TGTGCCAGCAGTGAAAGGTCAGGGGGCAACCAGCCCCAGCATTTT. It translates to CASSERSGGNQPQHF.

The chain combines TRBV10-3 with TRBJ1-1, with a possible D match to TRBD1 (6 bases). There are 14 residues in the CDR3. Trimming removed 0 bases from V and 2 bases from J, with 7 bases in between. Germline CDR1 and CDR2: ENHRY and SYGVKD. In nucleotides, the CDR3 is TGTGCCATCAGTGAGTCGGGGGCAAACACTGAAGCTTTCTTT. It specifies CAISESGANTEAFF.

V is TRBV5-1 and J is TRBJ2-5, with TRBD2 matching 13 bases. V was pared by 4 bases and J by 2 bases, with 17 bases of the junction left unmatched. Germline CDR1 reads SGHRS; CDR2 reads YFSETQ. This CDR3 is built from 20 residues. The CDR3 DNA reads TGCGCCAGCAGCCTTTTAGGACTAGCGGGGGCGCCAGGGGATCAAGAGACCCAGTACTTC. Protein product: CASSLLGLAGAPGDQETQYF.